This T cell receptor (beta chain) derives from a study of kidney transplant recipient with SARS-CoV-2 infection. Germline V gene data show CDR1 as SEHNR and CDR2 as FQNEAQ (reference sequence). This CDR3 region has 14 residues. TCRdb recomputed calls from the reads with MiXCR, one row per CDR3 protein. The sample has 200,000 to 250,000 distinct CDR3 sequences, roughly 26% seen once; the top ten hold less than 8.5%. This clonotype was seen once. At one end, the junction sequence differs from germline, possibly due to a read error. Specimen: a blood sample, collected at baseline and between days 110 and 120 from a kidney transplant recipient. The clonotype was recovered from a male patient aged 30 to 40 who had COVID-19 and was a kidney transplant recipient. Part of the T cell pool may stem from the graft donor. V gene TRBV7-9 combines with J gene TRBJ1-1; D might be TRBD1 (5 bases). The CDR3 DNA is TGTGCCAGCAGCCACGGGGGAGAGAGCACTGAAGCCTCCTTT. Protein: CASSHGGESTEASF.